The T cell receptor (beta chain) described here comes from a study of cytomegalovirus exposure and HLA in healthy donors. Study-wide results and limits: Later analysis indicated greater clonal expansion among HLA-associated TCR beta chains than among equally common other chains.

About this clone: Its antigen is undetermined.

Use of 60 Vbeta and 13 Jbeta primers characterized the PCR. Profiling relied on immunoSEQ multiplex PCR, and the TCRdb table lists in-frame clones only, not all of them. This sample has under 150,000 clones, with around four fifths found just once. The germline CDR1 and CDR2 sequences are MDHEN and SYDVKM. This CDR3 region has 16 residues. The J segment lost 4 bases and the V segment lost 3 bases, leaving 9 bases of the junction unmatched. The source material was PBMCs. This sequence originates from a woman in her thirties or forties in good health and CMV-seropositive. This chain connects TRBV28 to TRBJ1-5; 7 bases are shared with TRBD1. The CDR3 DNA reads as TGTGCCAGCAGTTTCCGAGGGGGCAGGGGGAATCAGCCCCAGCATTTT. This codes for CASSFRGGRGNQPQHF.